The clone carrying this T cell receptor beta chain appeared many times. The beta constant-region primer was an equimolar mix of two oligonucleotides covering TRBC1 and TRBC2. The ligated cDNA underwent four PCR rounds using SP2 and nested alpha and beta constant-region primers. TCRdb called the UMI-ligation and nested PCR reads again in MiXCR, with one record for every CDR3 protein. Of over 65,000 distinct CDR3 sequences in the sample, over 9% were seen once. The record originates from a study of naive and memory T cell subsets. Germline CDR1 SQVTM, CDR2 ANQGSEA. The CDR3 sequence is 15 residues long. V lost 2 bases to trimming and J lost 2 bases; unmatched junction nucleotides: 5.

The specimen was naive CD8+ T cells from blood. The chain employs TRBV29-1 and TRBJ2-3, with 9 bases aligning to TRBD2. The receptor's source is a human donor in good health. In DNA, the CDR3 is TGCAGCGTTGAAACTGCGGGAGGGCCCACAGATACGCAGTATTTT. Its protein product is CSVETAGGPTDTQYF.